These 24 T cell receptor beta chains share one sample of origin, sequenced in a study of blood T cell repertoires in COVID-19. Sequencing was performed with immunoSEQ multiplex PCR; in TCRdb, only in-frame clones are kept and a portion is missing. The sample gives 200,000 to 250,000 clones, 75% to 90% of which show up once; around 5% is in the top ten. Sequencing was done on a sample of peripheral blood. The receptors stem from a human donor in a cohort sampled during active COVID-19.

J is TRBJ2-5 and V is TRBV27, with TRBD2 matching over 7 bases. V lost 5 bases to trimming and J lost 4 bases; unmatched junction nucleotides: 10. The CDR3 extends over 15 amino acids. Per germline, CDR1 MNHEY and CDR2 SMNVEV (reference sequence). The CDR3 DNA reads TGTGCCAGCAGTGAAACTAGCGCGGTCATAGAGACCCAGTACTTC. Encoded protein: CASSETSAVIETQYF.

The sample holds a few counts of this clone. This sequence joins TRBV2 and TRBJ1-4; D is uncertain. Germline-derived CDR1 and CDR2 are SNHLY and FYNNEI. This CDR3 has 16 residues. The V end lost 3 bases, the J end lost 0 bases, and 11 bases lay between the germline ends. CDR3 amino acids: CASSDGSEATNEKLFF. CDR3 DNA: TGTGCCAGCAGTGACGGGTCCGAAGCAACTAATGAAAAACTGTTTTTT.

The V call is TRBV18, the J call TRBJ1-2, with a weak D call TRBD1 (6 bases). The CDR3 covers 15 residues. Germline assignment: CDR1 KGHSH and CDR2 LQKENI. The V end lost 2 bases, the J end lost 4 bases, and 14 bases lay between the germline ends. CDR3 sequence: CASSPSPGQFYGYTF. The CDR3 DNA sequence: TGTGCCAGCTCACCAAGCCCGGGACAATTCTATGGCTACACCTTC.

The sample holds one count of this clone. CDR3 protein: CASRPFMGLLSNQPQHF. CDR3 coding DNA: TGTGCCAGCAGACCTTTTATGGGGCTGCTTAGCAATCAGCCCCAGCATTTT. The V gene is TRBV28, the J gene TRBJ1-5; D might be TRBD1 (5 bases). The V end was cut by 6 bases, the J end by 0 bases, with 18 bases between. Per germline, CDR1 MDHEN and CDR2 SYDVKM. This CDR3 is 17 amino acids long.

The J gene is TRBJ2-7, the V gene TRBV4-1; 10 nucleotides align to TRBD1. The germline V gene has CDR1 MGHRA and CDR2 YSYEKL. Unmatched junction bases numbered 16, after V lost 4 bases and J lost 10 bases. This CDR3 region has 16 residues. The CDR3 sequence is CASSRSDRGSPWGQYF. The CDR3 DNA reads as TGCGCCAGCAGCCGCTCGGACAGGGGGTCTCCTTGGGGACAGTACTTC.

The J gene is TRBJ1-6, the V gene TRBV6-2 or TRBV6-3; 12 nucleotides line up with TRBD1. CDR1 and CDR2 from the germline V gene are MNHEY and SVGEGT. V dropped 2 bases and J dropped 9; count of bases not matched to a gene: 5. The CDR3 contains 16 residues. The CDR3 region is CASSYGTGGAGSPLHF. The CDR3 coding sequence is TGTGCCAGCAGTTACGGGACAGGGGGCGCCGGTTCACCCCTCCACTTT.

The CDR3 sequence: CASSPGTELATNEKLFF. The CDR3 nucleotides are TGTGCCAGCAGCCCCGGGACAGAACTTGCAACTAATGAAAAACTGTTTTTT. This chain connects TRBV5-6 to TRBJ1-4, with 7 nucleotides matching TRBD1. V shed 4 bases and J 0 bases; nucleotides not matched to a gene: 9. The CDR3 totals 17 residues. CDR1 is SGHDT, CDR2 YYEEEE, per germline.

The V gene is TRBV9, the J gene TRBJ2-2, with D maybe TRBD1 (6 bases). In germline, CDR1 is SGDLS, CDR2 YYNGEE. The CDR3 runs to 15 residues. V gave up 0 bases and J gave up 0 bases, with 6 bases separating them. The CDR3 DNA follows: TGTGCCAGCAGCGTAGGGACAGCGAACACCGGGGAGCTGTTTTTT. As protein: CASSVGTANTGELFF.

CDR3 coding DNA: TGTGCCAGCAGTGAAAAACTGATTAGCAATCAGCCCCAGCATTTT. As protein: CASSEKLISNQPQHF. The chain is built from TRBV6-1 and TRBJ1-5, with unresolved D. The CDR3 length is 15 residues. The V gene lost 2 bases and the J gene lost 0 bases, with 8 bases spanning the gap. The germline gives CDR1 MNHNS, CDR2 SASEGT.

The genes are TRBV27 and TRBJ2-7; TRBD1 matches 8 bases. CDR3 size: 15 residues. With 5 bases clipped from V and 7 bases from J, the junction kept 13 bases outside the gene matches. Germline V lookup: CDR1 MNHEY, CDR2 SMNVEV (reference sequence). The CDR3 sequence: CASSPLGQGPEEQYF. The CDR3 bases are TGTGCCAGCAGTCCCCTTGGACAGGGACCAGAAGAGCAGTACTTC.

V is TRBV3-1 (or the pseudogene TRBV3-2) and J is TRBJ1-3; a possible D gene is TRBD1 (6 bases). Germline V gives CDR1 LGHDT, CDR2 YNNKEL (reference sequence). The CDR3 runs 13 residues. The V gene lost 6 bases and the J gene lost 3 bases, with 9 bases spanning the gap. As DNA, the CDR3 is TGTGCCAGCAGACAGGGCGGTGGAAACACCATATATTTT. Translated, it gives CASRQGGGNTIYF.

The CDR3 sequence is CASSVGVEGIQYF. CDR3 DNA sequence: TGTGCCAGCAGCGTAGGCGTAGAGGGCATTCAGTACTTC. This rearrangement joins TRBV9 to TRBJ2-4; possible D gene TRBD2, 5 bases. This CDR3 is built from 13 residues. Trimming stripped 0 bases from V and 9 bases from J, with 10 bases between. CDR1 SGDLS and CDR2 YYNGEE come from the germline V gene.

Here the CDR3 reads CASSDSLWSSTDTQYF. CDR3 nucleotides: TGTGCCAGCAGCGACTCGCTATGGAGTAGTACAGATACGCAGTATTTT. The chain joins TRBV11-3 to TRBJ2-3; D is unclear. V lost 5 bases, J lost 3 bases, and 18 bases lay in between. The CDR3 spans 16 residues. CDR1 and CDR2 from the germline V gene are SGHNT and YENEEA.

V and J are TRBV7-9 and TRBJ1-5; D unclear. The V end lost 1 base, the J end lost 0 bases, and 13 bases lay between the germline ends. The CDR3 loop spans 17 amino acids. Per germline, CDR1 SEHNR and CDR2 FQNEAQ (reference sequence). CDR3 region: CASSLDEGHYSNQPQHF. In DNA, the CDR3 is TGTGCCAGCAGCTTAGATGAGGGCCATTATAGCAATCAGCCCCAGCATTTT.

The gene calls are TRBV15 and TRBJ2-5, with D tentatively TRBD2 (6 bases). With 3 bases removed from V and 5 bases from J, the gap between germline ends came to 16 bases. Per germline, CDR1 LNHNV and CDR2 YYDKDF (reference sequence). The CDR3 covers 15 residues. The DNA of the CDR3 is TGTGCCACCAGCAGGGTCCCAGAGCGGGTGGAGACCCAGTACTTC. Protein sequence: CATSRVPERVETQYF.

Ten or more counts support this clone. Within the sample, other DNA sequences also encode this same CDR3. The chain employs TRBV28 and TRBJ2-7; D not resolved. CDR3 length: 14 residues. CDR1 MDHEN and CDR2 SYDVKM come from the germline V gene. V lost 3 bases, J lost 1 base, and 10 bases lay in between. CDR3 sequence reads: CASSLPTDSYEQYF. CDR3 in DNA: TGTGCCAGCAGTTTGCCTACAGATTCCTACGAGCAGTACTTC.

The V and J genes are TRBV5-1 and TRBJ1-6, with 12 nucleotides matching TRBD1. Germline V CDR1 and CDR2: SGHRS, YFSETQ. The CDR3 consists of 17 residues. V gave up 4 bases and J gave up 5 bases; unmatched junction bases: 7. The DNA of the CDR3 is TGCGCCAGCAGCGCCCGGGACAGGGGGCTTAATAATTCACCCCTCCACTTT. It specifies CASSARDRGLNNSPLHF.

V gene TRBV11-1 combines with J gene TRBJ2-1; D might be TRBD2 (6 bases). The CDR3 loop spans 13 amino acids. The V gene lost 4 bases and the J gene lost 4 bases, with 8 bases spanning the gap. Germline values: CDR1 SGHAT, CDR2 FQDESV (reference sequence). The CDR3 DNA follows: TGTGCCAGCAGCTCAGGGACTTACAATGAGCAGTTCTTC. Its protein product is CASSSGTYNEQFF.

The chain joins TRBV6-6 to TRBJ2-1, with unresolved D. Trimming stripped 5 bases from V and 8 bases from J, with 10 bases between. This CDR3 region has 12 residues. Germline V gene lookup returns CDR1 MNHNY and CDR2 SVGAGI (reference sequence). The CDR3 nucleotides read TGTGCCAGCAGTCCGAGTAGTGATGAGCAGTTCTTC. It is translated as CASSPSSDEQFF.

The chain recombines TRBV20-1 with TRBJ2-3; 9 nucleotides match TRBD1. Germline V CDR1 and CDR2: DFQATT, SNEGSKA (reference sequence). This CDR3 has 15 amino acids. After removal of 3 bases from V and 2 bases from J, the junction contained 6 bases not matched to a gene. The CDR3 region is CSASSDRGLTDTQYF. CDR3 coding DNA: TGCAGTGCTAGTTCGGACAGGGGCCTCACAGATACGCAGTATTTT.

CDR3 sequence (DNA): TGCAGCGTAGATAGACAGAGCACAGATACGCAGTATTTT. Translated: CSVDRQSTDTQYF. The chain has TRBV29-1 and TRBJ2-3; D is perhaps TRBD1 (5 bases). The CDR3 contains 13 residues. With 6 bases removed from V and 0 bases from J, the gap between germline ends came to 10 bases. CDR1 SQVTM and CDR2 ANQGSEA come from the germline V gene.

The gene calls are TRBV20-1 and TRBJ2-7; D not certain. Trimming removed 3 bases at V and 4 bases at J, with 16 bases between. The CDR3 runs to 14 residues. Germline lookup yields CDR1 DFQATT and CDR2 SNEGSKA (reference sequence). The CDR3 DNA is TGCAGTGCTAGTGACAAACACATTGATTACGAGCAGTACTTC. Amino acids: CSASDKHIDYEQYF.

The V and J genes are TRBV3-1 (or the pseudogene TRBV3-2) and TRBJ2-5; 8 nucleotides agree with TRBD2. Trimming took 0 bases from V and 5 from J; bases not matched to a gene: 11. Germline lookup yields CDR1 LGHDT and CDR2 YNNKEL (reference sequence). This CDR3 is 17 amino acids long. For the CDR3, the DNA is TGTGCCAGCAGCCAAGATAGAACTAGCGGAGCCGGGGAGACCCAGTACTTC. This translates into CASSQDRTSGAGETQYF.

The gene calls are TRBV9 and TRBJ2-1; D possibly corresponds to TRBD1 (6 bases). This CDR3 contains 14 residues. The V gene lost 0 bases and the J gene lost 10 bases, with 14 bases spanning the gap. From germline, CDR1 is SGDLS and CDR2 YYNGEE. CDR3 DNA sequence: TGTGCCAGCAGCGTAGGACCGTCTGGACAGGAGCAGTTCTTC. It translates to CASSVGPSGQEQFF.